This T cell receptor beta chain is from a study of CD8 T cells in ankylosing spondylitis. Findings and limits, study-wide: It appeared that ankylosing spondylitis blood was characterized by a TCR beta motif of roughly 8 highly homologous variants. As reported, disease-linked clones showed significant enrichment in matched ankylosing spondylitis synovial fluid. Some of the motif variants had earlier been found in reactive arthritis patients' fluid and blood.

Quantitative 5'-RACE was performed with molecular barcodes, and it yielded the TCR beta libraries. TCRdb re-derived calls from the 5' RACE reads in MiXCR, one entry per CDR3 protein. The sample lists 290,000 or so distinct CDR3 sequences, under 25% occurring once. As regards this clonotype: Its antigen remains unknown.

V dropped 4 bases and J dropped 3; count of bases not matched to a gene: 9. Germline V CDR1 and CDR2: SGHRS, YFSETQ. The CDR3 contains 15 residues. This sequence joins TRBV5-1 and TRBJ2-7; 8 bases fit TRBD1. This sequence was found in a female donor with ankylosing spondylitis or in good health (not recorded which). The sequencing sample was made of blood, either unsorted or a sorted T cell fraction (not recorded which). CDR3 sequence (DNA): TGCGCCAGCAGCAAAGGACAGGGAGGAGACTACGAGCAGTACTTC. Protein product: CASSKGQGGDYEQYF.